These 17 T cell receptor beta chains came from one sample sequenced in a study of tumor-infiltrating lymphocytes in localized non-small cell lung cancer. Data came from immunoSEQ multiplex PCR; TCRdb stores just in-frame clones and leaves some out. The table has some 29,000 clones, 80% to 90% seen once. Sequencing used lung tumor tissue. These receptors all stem from a human donor with non-small cell lung cancer.

J is TRBJ1-1 and V is TRBV30; no clear D gene. Germline V lookup: CDR1 GTSNPN, CDR2 SVGIG (reference sequence). V lost 0 bases and J 10 bases, leaving 15 bases between the germline ends. CDR3 size: 13 residues. The CDR3 sequence is CAWSVADPRTAFF. CDR3 sequence (DNA): TGTGCCTGGAGTGTGGCAGACCCCCGGACAGCTTTCTTT.

The rearrangement joins TRBV7-2 to TRBJ2-7, with 8 positions matching TRBD1. Trimming cost V 1 base and J 5 bases; bases outside gene matches: 4. Germline-derived CDR1 and CDR2 are SGHTA and FQGNSA. The CDR3 extends over 14 amino acids. The CDR3: CASSLVRGRDEQYF. As DNA, the CDR3 is TGTGCCAGCAGCTTAGTCAGGGGGCGCGACGAGCAGTACTTC.

The CDR3 spells CASSYWGPEGRYTF. CDR3 coding DNA: TGTGCCAGCAGTTACTGGGGCCCCGAGGGACGCTACACCTTC. The chain recombines TRBV6-6 with TRBJ1-2; possible D gene TRBD1, 5 bases. This CDR3 comprises 14 residues. The germline V gene has CDR1 MNHNY and CDR2 SVGAGI (reference sequence). Trimming removed 1 base at V and 9 bases at J, with 15 bases between.

V gene TRBV6-5 combines with J gene TRBJ2-5; D is unresolved. In germline, CDR1 is MNHEY, CDR2 SVGAGI. The CDR3 extends over 16 amino acids. V lost 2 bases and J lost 0, with 13 bases in between. For the CDR3, the DNA is TGTGCCAGCAGTTACAGTTGGGCCGGAAACCAAGAGACCCAGTACTTC. Translation gives CASSYSWAGNQETQYF.

The chain combines TRBV2 with TRBJ2-2; possibly TRBD2 for D (6 bases). Per germline, CDR1 SNHLY and CDR2 FYNNEI. Deletions cut 1 base from V and 1 base from J, with 10 bases between. This CDR3 comprises 16 residues. The CDR3 DNA is TGTGCCAGCAGTGAAGAGGTCGGGGGGAACACCGGGGAGCTGTTTTTT. Translating gives CASSEEVGGNTGELFF.

The gene calls are TRBV2 and TRBJ1-5, with 9 bases aligning to TRBD1. This CDR3 has 14 amino acids. Germline V gene lookup returns CDR1 SNHLY and CDR2 FYNNEI. Trimming took 4 bases from V and 7 from J; bases not matched to a gene: 5. CDR3 sequence (DNA): TGTGCCAGCAGTGGCGGGACAGGGAGACAGCCCCAGCATTTT. It specifies CASSGGTGRQPQHF. The full variable domain, with the rest looked up from reference TRBV2 and TRBJ1-5, is EPEVTQTPSHQVTQMGQEVILRCVPISNHLYFYWYRQILGQKVEFLVSFYNNEISEKSEIFDDQFSVERPDGSNFTLKIRSTKLEDSAMYFCASSGGTGRQPQHFGDGTRLSIL.

The CDR3 sequence is CASSLGQDQETQYF. In DNA form, the CDR3 reads TGTGCCAGCAGCTTAGGACAGGACCAAGAGACCCAGTACTTC. The J gene is TRBJ2-5, the V gene TRBV5-6, with 7 bases fitting TRBD1. V trimming: 2 bases; J trimming: 0 bases; junction bases outside the gene matches: 1. CDR1 is SGHDT, CDR2 YYEEEE, per germline. The CDR3 totals 14 residues.

V gene TRBV6-5 combines with J gene TRBJ1-2; the match to TRBD1 covers 7 bases. Trimming cost V 6 bases and J 7 bases; bases outside gene matches: 8. The CDR3 runs 13 residues. Germline lookup yields CDR1 MNHEY and CDR2 SVGAGI. In nucleotides, the CDR3 is TGTGCCAGCAGAAATGACAGGGCATCTGGCTACACCTTC. Protein: CASRNDRASGYTF.

This rearrangement joins TRBV5-1 to TRBJ2-3, with D perhaps given as TRBD1 or TRBD2 (6 bases each). The V gene lost 8 bases and the J gene lost 6 bases, with 19 bases spanning the gap. The CDR3 is made up of 14 amino acids. Germline V lookup: CDR1 SGHRS, CDR2 YFSETQ. The chain's CDR3 is CASCRGGAEDTQYF. The CDR3 nucleotides read TGCGCCAGTTGCAGGGGCGGGGCGGAGGATACGCAGTATTTT.

J is TRBJ2-2 and V is TRBV10-3; TRBD1 matches at 8 bases. Germline-derived CDR1 and CDR2 are ENHRY and SYGVKD. This CDR3 contains 14 residues. Losses at the gene ends were 6 bases for V and 5 bases for J; bases not matched to a gene: 5. The CDR3 DNA reads TGTGCCATCAGCCCGGGACAGGTGACCGGGGAGCTGTTTTTT. It specifies CAISPGQVTGELFF.

The gene calls are TRBV6-1 and TRBJ1-1; D is perhaps TRBD1 (5 bases). The germline V gene has CDR1 MNHNS and CDR2 SASEGT. Trimming cost V 5 bases and J 1 base, with 8 bases left between them. The CDR3 covers 13 residues. CDR3 nucleotide sequence: TGTGCCAGCAGTAACACAGGGAACACTGAAGCTTTCTTT. Translating gives CASSNTGNTEAFF.

The genes are TRBV6-5 and TRBJ2-5, with D possibly matching TRBD2 (6 bases). CDR3 size: 14 residues. V was cut by 6 bases and J by 5 bases, with 16 bases left in between. CDR1 MNHEY and CDR2 SVGAGI come from the germline V gene. The CDR3 nucleotides read TGTGCCAGCAGCCTGACCCGGCGGGGCGAGACCCAGTACTTC. As protein: CASSLTRRGETQYF.

The gene calls are TRBV4-3 and TRBJ1-1; weak D call: TRBD1 (5 bases). Germline CDR1 and CDR2: LGHNA and YSLEER. V lost 0 bases, J lost 10 bases, and 15 bases lay in between. The CDR3 length is 14 residues. CDR3 nucleotide sequence: TGCGCCAGCAGCCAAGATGGGGGGGGTGAAGTAGCTTTCTTT. Protein sequence: CASSQDGGGEVAFF.

This chain links TRBV7-8 with TRBJ1-6, with D hard to call. V dropped 7 bases and J dropped 7 bases, with 14 bases sitting between them. CDR1 is SGHVS and CDR2 is FQNEAQ in the germline V gene. The CDR3 extends over 14 amino acids. The CDR3 region is CASKGSSPNSPLHF. Written as DNA, the CDR3 is TGTGCCAGCAAAGGTTCCAGTCCAAATTCACCCCTCCACTTT.

The J gene is TRBJ2-7, the V gene TRBV19, with TRBD2 matching 10 bases. Germline loops: CDR1 LNHDA, CDR2 SQIVND (reference sequence). V dropped 5 bases and J dropped 1; count of bases not matched to a gene: 14. The CDR3 consists of 18 residues. The DNA of the CDR3 is TGTGCCAGTAGTCTTAGTTGGGCTAGCGGGGGCAAGTCCTACGAGCAGTACTTC. Protein: CASSLSWASGGKSYEQYF.

The chain has TRBV6-5 and TRBJ1-2; D not resolved. Germline V gives CDR1 MNHEY, CDR2 SVGAGI. Trimming took 2 bases from V and 1 from J, leaving 14 bases between them. The CDR3 totals 16 residues. The CDR3 region has the DNA TGTGCCAGCAGTTACCTACGACGCCGAGATAACTATGGCTACACCTTC. Its protein product is CASSYLRRRDNYGYTF.

V usage is TRBV29-1 and J usage is TRBJ2-2; D is perhaps TRBD1 or TRBD2 (5 bases each). CDR1 is SQVTM, CDR2 ANQGSEA, per germline. The CDR3 extends over 15 amino acids. Trimming removed 4 bases from V and 2 bases from J, with 14 bases in between. The CDR3 bases are TGCAGCGTTGTTATCGGGGCCCTAAACACCGGGGAGCTGTTTTTT. Amino acids: CSVVIGALNTGELFF.